What follows describes a single TCR beta chain. Germline V gene lookup returns CDR1 MDHEN and CDR2 SYDVKM. The CDR3 consists of 13 residues. Trimming left V 6 bases short and J 3 bases short, with 11 bases between. Measured with immunoSEQ multiplex PCR; TCRdb has only the in-frame clones, and not every one. The sample includes under 60,000 clones, 80% to 85% seen only once; the top ten take over 3.5%. The data derive from a study of OX40 agonist ivuxolimab in advanced cancers. Overall study context: Patients' therapy was ivuxolimab, an antibody that acts as an agonist of OX40 (CD134). Averaging roughly 60 years in age, with a range of about 23 to 85, the cohort was about 83% male.

This clonotype was sampled from an adult with an advanced solid tumor such as melanoma, head and neck, liver or kidney cancer. The sequencing here drew on CD4+ or CD8+ T cells sorted from blood, taken in a trial of the OX40 agonist ivuxolimab. The rearrangement joins TRBV28 to TRBJ1-1; D gene uncertain. The CDR3 reads CASSPRRDTEAFF. Here the CDR3 DNA reads TGTGCCAGCAGCCCCCGCCGGGACACTGAAGCTTTCTTT.